This T cell receptor (beta chain) derives from a study of blood T cell repertoires in COVID-19. Study context: Specimens from acute and convalescent COVID-19 originated in the United States, Italy and Spain. Sources were T cells, B-cell-depleted T cells, or PBMCs; the material itself was cDNA or gDNA.

As handled by the study authors: Amplification from reference gene primers served as the basis for estimated nucleated cell counts. The table came from immunoSEQ multiplex PCR; TCRdb's copy has only in-frame clones and leaves some out. V and J calls and clone size are those listed in that table; D and trimming were worked out from the DNA. The table has hundreds of thousands of clones, roughly 84% seen once. The CDR3 spans 13 residues. The trim removed 6 bases at V and 5 bases at J, leaving 2 bases unmatched. The germline V gene encodes CDR1 MNHEY and CDR2 SVGAGI. This clone showed up just a few times.

The V and J genes are TRBV6-5 and TRBJ1-2, with TRBD1 matching over 11 bases. The receptor was isolated from a man aged 35 to 55 with acute or convalescent COVID-19. The sequenced material came from peripheral blood. The DNA for the CDR3 is TGTGCCAGCAGGGGACAGGGGGAGTATGGCTACACCTTC. It specifies CASRGQGEYGYTF.